This TCR beta chain comes out of a study of T and B cells in COVID-19 patients (TCRdb year 2020). Turning to the overall study: Using TRB and IGH repertoire sequencing of peripheral blood, the study characterized adaptive immunity in COVID-19 patients who had active infection or had recovered. A recovered cohort included over 15 patients who provided some 21 samples, and most of these patients had mild to moderate COVID-19 treated on an outpatient basis. A median age of roughly 35 years was recorded in the recovered cohort versus 55 to 70 years in the active-infection cohort. Critical illness requiring mechanical ventilation or ECMO was present in about 55% of the roughly 20 patients in the active-infection cohort. Of the 20 patients in the active-infection cohort, over 15 had comorbidities associated with unfavorable COVID-19 outcome. Over 8 million TCR sequences were analysed in a TCR and BCR sequence repository that covered a few dozen patients and about 65 time points. A couple of patients were in both the active and recovered cohorts because samples existed from active disease and from after recovery. Repertoire analyses used an age-matched reference group of 35 to 40 healthy donors who were negative for COVID-19 antibodies as the comparison. As many as 9 follow-up blood samples were collected from each patient, and in some individuals these samples spanned different disease stages.

Taken from the germline V gene (reference sequence), the CDR1 and CDR2 loops are DFQATT and SNEGSKA. Measured from the cysteine to the phenylalanine, the CDR3 is 14 residues long. The DNA shown is the 42-base CDR3, in frame from base 1. V is pared back by 3 bases and J by 2 bases, with 10 bases lying between the germline termini. Instrument used: Illumina MiSeq. Multiplex PCR with BIOMED2 TRB-A/B primer pools was used to amplify TRB rearrangements. Two consecutive PCRs added Illumina-compatible adapters and 7-nucleotide sample barcodes to the amplicons. Phusion HS II polymerase was used for all library PCRs. The amplicons were purified from gel with the NucleoSpin Gel and PCR Clean-up kit, measured on Qubit, and combined at roughly 4.3 nM. Amplicon pool quality was checked on an Agilent 2100 Bioanalyzer before Illumina next-generation sequencing. The original methods were these. Annotation of TRB rearrangements was done in MiXCR 3.0.8 with the default MiXCR reference library. Non-productive reads and sequences with fewer than 2 reads were removed, and each unique CDR3 nucleotide sequence was counted as one clone. Clonality, diversity, richness and V-J gene usage were calculated in R 3.5.1. GLIPH2 was used to cluster TCRs by CDR3 similarity, and OLGA was used to calculate generation probabilities. Only GLIPH2 clusters with at least four unique TCR clonotypes present in at least three individuals were retained. TCRdb cleaned the public reads at Q25 with fastp, built clones with MiXCR and kept in-frame beta chains. Records with the same CDR3 protein are collapsed into one entry carrying the most frequent genes and DNA. None of the V and J calls come from the authors' own analysis; TCRdb made them. Recorded for this sample are about 27,000 distinct CDR3 sequences; approximately 32% of them occurred a single time. Under 2% of the sample is taken by the ten largest.

TRB repertoires were amplified from approximately 250-500 ng of genomic DNA extracted from blood. Overall results and qualifications from the work: Specific T cell subsets (CD4+/Treg/CD8+) and sorted SARS-CoV-2-responsive or tetramer+ T cells had not yet been sequenced, and these experiments were ongoing. Blood samples obtained from mildly ill patients during symptoms, as well as early samples obtained from severe cases, were available only in scarce numbers. TRB repertoires were found to be highly clonal in active COVID-19, whereas diversity and richness at recovery were found to rise above healthy donor levels. The size of the cohort was considered insufficient for assessing HLA contributions to COVID-19 susceptibility or severity. TRBV/TRBJ gene usage was reported as strongly skewed in patients with COVID-19. The reported TCR clusters were said to need prospective validation before any clinical use. A total of roughly 2,500 exclusive TCR clusters, including 30 to 40 low-pGen clusters, were found in the recovered cohort.

In regard to this clonotype: Its recognized antigen is unknown. Per-base quality was not reported, and no clone a single base away is much larger than it.

The rearrangement combines TRBV20-1 with TRBJ2-2; 6 matching bases give a weak D call of TRBD1. This clonotype was sampled from a human donor who had recovered from COVID-19. Sequencing input: blood. The DNA sequence reads TGCAGTGCTAGCAGGGGCGAAAACACCGGGGAGCTGTTTTTT. Its protein is CSASRGENTGELFF.